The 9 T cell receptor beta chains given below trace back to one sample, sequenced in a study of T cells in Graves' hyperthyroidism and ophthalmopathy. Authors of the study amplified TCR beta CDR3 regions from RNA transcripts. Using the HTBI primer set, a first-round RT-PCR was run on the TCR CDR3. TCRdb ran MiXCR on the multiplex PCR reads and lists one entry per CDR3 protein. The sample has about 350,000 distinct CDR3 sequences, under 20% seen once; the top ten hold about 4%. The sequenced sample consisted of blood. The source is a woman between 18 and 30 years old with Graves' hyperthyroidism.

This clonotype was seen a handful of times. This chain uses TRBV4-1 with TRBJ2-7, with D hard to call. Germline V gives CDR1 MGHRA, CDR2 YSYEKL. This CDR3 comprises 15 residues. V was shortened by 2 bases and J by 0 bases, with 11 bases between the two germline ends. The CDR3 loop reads CASSQHLQPSYEQYF. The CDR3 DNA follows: TGCGCCAGCAGCCAACACCTACAGCCCTCCTACGAGCAGTACTTC.

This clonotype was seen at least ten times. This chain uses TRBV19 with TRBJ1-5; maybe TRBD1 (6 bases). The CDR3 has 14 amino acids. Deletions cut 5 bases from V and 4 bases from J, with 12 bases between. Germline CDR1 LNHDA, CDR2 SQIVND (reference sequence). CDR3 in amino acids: CASSLMTGNQPQHF. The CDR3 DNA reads TGTGCCAGTAGTCTTATGACAGGAAATCAGCCCCAGCATTTT.

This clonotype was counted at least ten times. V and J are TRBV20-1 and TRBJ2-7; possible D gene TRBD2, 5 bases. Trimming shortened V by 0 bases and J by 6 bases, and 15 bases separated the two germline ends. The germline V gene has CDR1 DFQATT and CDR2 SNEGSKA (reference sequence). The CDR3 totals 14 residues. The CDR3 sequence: CSARDWAGRSEQYF. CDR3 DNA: TGCAGTGCTAGAGATTGGGCGGGCCGGAGCGAGCAGTACTTC.

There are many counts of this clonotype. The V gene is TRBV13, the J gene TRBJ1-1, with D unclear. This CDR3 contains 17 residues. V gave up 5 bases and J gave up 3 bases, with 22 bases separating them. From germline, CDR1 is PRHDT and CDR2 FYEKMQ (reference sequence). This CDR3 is CASSPNHRRETYTEAFF. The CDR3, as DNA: TGTGCCAGCAGCCCTAACCACCGCAGAGAAACATACACTGAAGCTTTCTTT.

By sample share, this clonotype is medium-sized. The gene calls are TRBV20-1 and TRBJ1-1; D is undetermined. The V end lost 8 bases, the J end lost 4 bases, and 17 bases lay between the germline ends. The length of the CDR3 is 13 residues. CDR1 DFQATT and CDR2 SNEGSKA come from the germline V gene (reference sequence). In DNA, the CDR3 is TGCAGTCCCACCTCAGCCTCTGGCACTGAAGCTTTCTTT. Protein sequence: CSPTSASGTEAFF.

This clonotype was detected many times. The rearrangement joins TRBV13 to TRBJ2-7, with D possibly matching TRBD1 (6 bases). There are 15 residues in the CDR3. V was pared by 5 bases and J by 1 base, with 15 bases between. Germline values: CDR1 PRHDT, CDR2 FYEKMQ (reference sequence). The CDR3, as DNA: TGTGCCAGCAGCCCTATGGGCAGGGGATCCTACGAGCAGTACTTC. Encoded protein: CASSPMGRGSYEQYF. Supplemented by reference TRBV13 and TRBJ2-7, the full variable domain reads AAGVIQSPRHLIKEKRETATLKCYPIPRHDTVYWYQQGPGQDPQFLISFYEKMQSDKGSIPDRFSAQQFSDYHSELNMSSLELGDSALYFCASSPMGRGSYEQYFGPGTRLTVT.

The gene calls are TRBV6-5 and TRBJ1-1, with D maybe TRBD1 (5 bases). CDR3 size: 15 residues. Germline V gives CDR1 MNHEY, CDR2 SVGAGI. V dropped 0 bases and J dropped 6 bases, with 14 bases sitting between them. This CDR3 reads CASSYSWKRDAEAFF. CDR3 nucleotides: TGTGCCAGCAGTTACTCATGGAAACGGGACGCTGAAGCTTTCTTT.

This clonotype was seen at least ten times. The CDR3 region is CASSSSPGGSGANVLTF. The DNA for the CDR3 is TGTGCCAGCAGTTCCTCCCCTGGTGGCTCTGGGGCCAACGTCCTGACTTTC. V is TRBV28 and J is TRBJ2-6; no clear D. Germline CDR1 reads MDHEN; CDR2 reads SYDVKM. There are 17 residues in the CDR3. Between the trimmed V and J ends, which lost 4 bases and 0 bases, there was a span of 13 bases.

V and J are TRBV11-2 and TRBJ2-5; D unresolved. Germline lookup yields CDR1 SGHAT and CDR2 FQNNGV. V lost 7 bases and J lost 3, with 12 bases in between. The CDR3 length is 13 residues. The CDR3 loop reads CASNRREEETQYF. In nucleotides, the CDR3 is TGTGCCAGCAACAGAAGAGAGGAAGAGACCCAGTACTTC.